A selection of T cell receptor beta chains follows, all from one sample in a study of blood T cell repertoires in COVID-19. Repertoires were generated with immunoSEQ multiplex PCR, while TCRdb's copy carries only in-frame clones and drops some. The data show roughly 220,000 clones, with around 84% seen just once and 15% to 20% held by the top ten. Sequencing was done on a sample of peripheral blood. These receptors all come from a young man with active or convalescent COVID-19. The CDR3 runs from the conserved cysteine through the conserved F or W. The D gene is left open where the match is weak. The size of a clone is reported for some rows only, either as once, few or many, or as a class for expanded clones.

len: 13; v_gene: TRBV12-5; j_gene: TRBJ2-2; d_gene: .; abundance: few; CDR3aa: CASSRGDTGELFF; CDR3nt: TGTGCTAGTAGCAGGGGTGACACCGGGGAGCTGTTTTTT
len: 15; v_gene: TRBV5-1; j_gene: TRBJ1-2; d_gene: .; abundance: .; CDR3aa: CASSFRRMRGQGYTF; CDR3nt: TGCGCCAGCAGCTTTCGTAGAATGCGCGGTCAGGGCTACACCTTC
len: 16; v_gene: TRBV4-3; j_gene: TRBJ2-7; d_gene: .; abundance: .; CDR3aa: CASSQDRGGSSYEQYF; CDR3nt: TGCGCCAGCAGCCAAGATCGTGGGGGGAGCTCCTACGAGCAGTACTTC
len: 13; v_gene: TRBV12-5; j_gene: TRBJ2-7; d_gene: .; abundance: .; CDR3aa: CASAETGSYEQYF; CDR3nt: TGTGCTAGTGCTGAAACAGGTAGCTACGAGCAGTACTTC
len: 17; v_gene: TRBV3-1/TRBV3-2; j_gene: TRBJ1-1; d_gene: TRBD1; abundance: few; CDR3aa: CASSQVPGTGSSTEAFF; CDR3nt: TGTGCCAGCAGCCAAGTGCCCGGGACAGGGAGTAGCACTGAAGCTTTCTTT
len: 15; v_gene: TRBV6-1; j_gene: TRBJ1-1; d_gene: .; abundance: .; CDR3aa: CASSDRSLRVTEAFF; CDR3nt: TGTGCCAGCAGTGATCGGTCCCTCAGGGTCACTGAAGCTTTCTTT
len: 15; v_gene: TRBV19; j_gene: TRBJ1-2; d_gene: TRBD1; abundance: .; CDR3aa: CASSEDRLGAYGYTF; CDR3nt: TGTGCCAGTTCCGAGGACAGGTTAGGGGCATACGGCTACACCTTC
len: 16; v_gene: TRBV5-6; j_gene: TRBJ1-4; d_gene: TRBD1; abundance: .; CDR3aa: CASSLLGQGRDEKLFF; CDR3nt: TGTGCCAGCAGCTTGCTAGGACAGGGGCGAGATGAAAAACTGTTTTTT
len: 14; v_gene: TRBV6-5; j_gene: TRBJ1-4; d_gene: TRBD1; abundance: .; CDR3aa: CASIIDRVGEKLFF; CDR3nt: TGTGCCAGCATTATTGACAGGGTGGGGGAAAAACTGTTTTTT
len: 12; v_gene: TRBV19; j_gene: TRBJ1-6; d_gene: .; abundance: .; CDR3aa: CASSISDSPLHF; CDR3nt: TGTGCCAGTAGTATATCGGATTCACCCCTCCACTTT
len: 16; v_gene: TRBV4-3; j_gene: TRBJ2-1; d_gene: TRBD2; abundance: .; CDR3aa: CASSQDSSGVNNEQFF; CDR3nt: TGCGCCAGCAGCCAAGATTCCAGCGGGGTAAACAATGAGCAGTTCTTC
len: 18; v_gene: TRBV4-3; j_gene: TRBJ1-4; d_gene: .; abundance: .; CDR3aa: CASSPNYRVRRTNEKLFF; CDR3nt: TGCGCCAGCAGCCCCAACTACAGGGTAAGAAGGACTAATGAAAAACTGTTTTTT
len: 14; v_gene: TRBV27; j_gene: TRBJ1-1; d_gene: TRBD1; abundance: few; CDR3aa: CASSAWTGNTEAFF; CDR3nt: TGTGCCAGCAGTGCGTGGACAGGGAACACTGAAGCTTTCTTT
len: 13; v_gene: TRBV27; j_gene: TRBJ2-3; d_gene: .; abundance: .; CDR3aa: CASSLQGGDTQYF; CDR3nt: TGTGCCAGCAGTCTACAGGGAGGGGATACGCAGTATTTT
len: 14; v_gene: TRBV5-8; j_gene: TRBJ1-6; d_gene: .; abundance: .; CDR3aa: CASSGRGKGSPLHF; CDR3nt: TGTGCCAGCAGCGGCAGAGGGAAGGGTTCACCCCTCCACTTT
len: 14; v_gene: TRBV5-8; j_gene: TRBJ1-5; d_gene: .; abundance: .; CDR3aa: CASSYTGGGQPQHF; CDR3nt: TGTGCCAGCAGCTATACGGGGGGCGGTCAGCCCCAGCATTTT
len: 14; v_gene: TRBV6-5; j_gene: TRBJ2-3; d_gene: .; abundance: .; CDR3aa: CASNPTGGSDTQYF; CDR3nt: TGTGCCAGCAATCCCACCGGGGGTTCAGATACGCAGTATTTT
len: 15; v_gene: TRBV6-2/TRBV6-3; j_gene: TRBJ2-7; d_gene: TRBD2; abundance: .; CDR3aa: CASSFGLAGGYEQYF; CDR3nt: TGTGCCAGCAGTTTCGGACTAGCGGGAGGCTACGAGCAGTACTTC
len: 15; v_gene: TRBV7-6; j_gene: TRBJ2-1; d_gene: TRBD2; abundance: .; CDR3aa: CASTVLAGGPGEQFF; CDR3nt: TGTGCCAGCACCGTACTAGCGGGAGGGCCAGGTGAGCAGTTCTTC
len: 18; v_gene: TRBV14; j_gene: TRBJ2-3; d_gene: TRBD2; abundance: .; CDR3aa: CASSQDWASGHMADTQYF; CDR3nt: TGTGCCAGCAGCCAAGATTGGGCTAGCGGACATATGGCGGATACGCAGTATTTT
len: 16; v_gene: TRBV12-5; j_gene: TRBJ2-1; d_gene: TRBD2; abundance: .; CDR3aa: CASGYPGLAGVNEQFF; CDR3nt: TGTGCTAGTGGTTACCCGGGACTAGCGGGAGTAAATGAGCAGTTCTTC
len: 14; v_gene: TRBV4-1; j_gene: TRBJ1-6; d_gene: .; abundance: .; CDR3aa: CASSQGGNNSPLHF; CDR3nt: TGCGCCAGCAGCCAAGGCGGTAATAATTCACCCCTCCACTTT
len: 14; v_gene: TRBV3-1/TRBV3-2; j_gene: TRBJ2-5; d_gene: .; abundance: .; CDR3aa: CASSQTSIRETQYF; CDR3nt: TGTGCCAGCAGCCAAACTAGCATTCGGGAGACCCAGTACTTC
len: 15; v_gene: TRBV27; j_gene: TRBJ1-6; d_gene: .; abundance: .; CDR3aa: CASSPWGVTDSPLHF; CDR3nt: TGTGCCAGCAGTCCCTGGGGGGTAACGGATTCACCCCTCCACTTT
len: 15; v_gene: TRBV7-3; j_gene: TRBJ2-2; d_gene: TRBD1; abundance: .; CDR3aa: CASRPTGVETGELFF; CDR3nt: TGTGCCAGCAGGCCGACAGGGGTGGAGACCGGGGAGCTGTTTTTT
len: 16; v_gene: TRBV6-5; j_gene: TRBJ2-7; d_gene: .; abundance: .; CDR3aa: CASSYPPAGSSYEQYF; CDR3nt: TGTGCCAGCAGTTACCCCCCGGCGGGGAGCTCCTACGAGCAGTACTTC
len: 13; v_gene: TRBV10-1; j_gene: TRBJ1-4; d_gene: .; abundance: .; CDR3aa: CASQDSLNEKLFF; CDR3nt: TGCGCCAGCCAAGACAGCCTGAATGAAAAACTGTTTTTT
len: 14; v_gene: TRBV3-1/TRBV3-2; j_gene: TRBJ1-2; d_gene: TRBD1; abundance: .; CDR3aa: CASSLRTGQLGYTF; CDR3nt: TGTGCCAGCAGTCTTCGGACAGGGCAACTCGGCTACACCTTC
len: 16; v_gene: TRBV5-1; j_gene: TRBJ2-3; d_gene: TRBD2; abundance: once; CDR3aa: CASSPGLAEITDTQYF; CDR3nt: TGCGCCAGCAGCCCAGGACTAGCGGAGATTACAGATACGCAGTATTTT
len: 15; v_gene: TRBV7-8; j_gene: TRBJ2-7; d_gene: TRBD2; abundance: .; CDR3aa: CASSLEGGSSYEQYF; CDR3nt: TGTGCCAGCAGCTTAGAAGGCGGGAGCTCCTACGAGCAGTACTTC
len: 16; v_gene: TRBV7-2; j_gene: TRBJ2-3; d_gene: .; abundance: .; CDR3aa: CASSFRGGASTDTQYF; CDR3nt: TGTGCCAGCAGCTTCCGAGGGGGGGCTAGCACAGATACGCAGTATTTT
len: 16; v_gene: TRBV13; j_gene: TRBJ2-1; d_gene: TRBD1; abundance: once; CDR3aa: CASSSPGQGSNNEQFF; CDR3nt: TGTGCCAGCAGCAGCCCGGGACAGGGGTCCAACAATGAGCAGTTCTTC
len: 13; v_gene: TRBV6-5; j_gene: TRBJ1-1; d_gene: TRBD1; abundance: .; CDR3aa: CASTRGRGTEAFF; CDR3nt: TGTGCCAGCACCAGGGGGCGAGGCACTGAAGCTTTCTTT
len: 19; v_gene: TRBV7-3; j_gene: TRBJ2-1; d_gene: TRBD2; abundance: once; CDR3aa: CASSPGGGERGSSYNEQFF; CDR3nt: TGTGCCAGCAGCCCCGGGGGAGGGGAGCGGGGAAGCTCCTACAATGAGCAGTTCTTC
len: 16; v_gene: TRBV28; j_gene: TRBJ1-4; d_gene: .; abundance: .; CDR3aa: CASSPPKGDNNEKLFF; CDR3nt: TGTGCCAGCAGTCCCCCCAAGGGGGACAATAATGAAAAACTGTTTTTT
len: 12; v_gene: TRBV4-2; j_gene: TRBJ1-1; d_gene: .; abundance: many; CDR3aa: CASSPAGGEAFF; CDR3nt: TGTGCCAGCAGCCCGGCGGGGGGGGAGGCTTTCTTT
len: 17; v_gene: TRBV15; j_gene: TRBJ2-2; d_gene: .; abundance: .; CDR3aa: CATSNARSADRSGELFF; CDR3nt: TGTGCCACCAGCAATGCGAGGTCGGCTGATAGGTCCGGGGAGCTGTTTTTT
len: 15; v_gene: TRBV10-1; j_gene: TRBJ1-4; d_gene: .; abundance: few; CDR3aa: CASSETPRVHEKLFF; CDR3nt: TGCGCCAGCAGTGAAACCCCCAGGGTCCATGAAAAACTGTTTTTT
len: 14; v_gene: TRBV7-3; j_gene: TRBJ2-4; d_gene: .; abundance: .; CDR3aa: CASSLMGGQEIQYF; CDR3nt: TGTGCCAGCAGCTTAATGGGAGGCCAGGAGATTCAGTACTTC
len: 16; v_gene: TRBV4-1; j_gene: TRBJ2-5; d_gene: TRBD1; abundance: .; CDR3aa: CASSQVRDRPQETQYF; CDR3nt: TGCGCCAGCAGCCAAGTTCGGGACAGGCCCCAAGAGACCCAGTACTTC
len: 16; v_gene: TRBV19; j_gene: TRBJ2-2; d_gene: .; abundance: .; CDR3aa: CASSIRGPQSTGELFF; CDR3nt: TGTGCCAGTAGTATTAGGGGCCCACAGTCCACCGGGGAGCTGTTTTTT
len: 15; v_gene: TRBV9; j_gene: TRBJ1-3; d_gene: .; abundance: .; CDR3aa: CASSVSRGSGNTIYF; CDR3nt: TGTGCCAGCAGCGTATCCCGGGGGTCTGGAAACACCATATATTTT
len: 13; v_gene: TRBV2; j_gene: TRBJ1-1; d_gene: .; abundance: .; CDR3aa: CASEGWLNTEAFF; CDR3nt: TGTGCCAGCGAGGGATGGTTGAACACTGAAGCTTTCTTT
len: 15; v_gene: TRBV29-1; j_gene: TRBJ1-4; d_gene: .; abundance: .; CDR3aa: CSVAQSPGTNEKLFF; CDR3nt: TGCAGCGTGGCTCAGTCGCCGGGGACTAATGAAAAACTGTTTTTT
len: 15; v_gene: TRBV7-2; j_gene: TRBJ2-7; d_gene: TRBD2; abundance: .; CDR3aa: CASSETSGGIYEQYF; CDR3nt: TGTGCCAGCAGCGAAACTAGCGGGGGTATCTACGAGCAGTACTTC
len: 15; v_gene: TRBV9; j_gene: TRBJ2-1; d_gene: .; abundance: .; CDR3aa: CASSVGDSRGDEQFF; CDR3nt: TGTGCCAGCAGCGTAGGTGACAGCAGGGGCGATGAGCAGTTCTTC
len: 14; v_gene: TRBV5-1; j_gene: TRBJ1-4; d_gene: .; abundance: .; CDR3aa: CASSLGAGNEKLFF; CDR3nt: TGCGCCAGCAGCTTGGGGGCCGGTAATGAAAAACTGTTTTTT
len: 16; v_gene: TRBV7-2; j_gene: TRBJ2-1; d_gene: TRBD2; abundance: .; CDR3aa: CASSLGGLAGVGEQFF; CDR3nt: TGTGCCAGCAGCTTAGGTGGACTAGCGGGGGTTGGTGAGCAGTTCTTC
len: 15; v_gene: TRBV2; j_gene: TRBJ1-1; d_gene: .; abundance: .; CDR3aa: CASRLRGSMNTEAFF; CDR3nt: TGTGCCAGCAGGCTCAGGGGCAGTATGAACACTGAAGCTTTCTTT
len: 14; v_gene: TRBV15; j_gene: TRBJ2-3; d_gene: TRBD1; abundance: .; CDR3aa: CATALDRGSDTQYF; CDR3nt: TGTGCCACCGCGTTGGACAGGGGTTCGGATACGCAGTATTTT